These 32 T cell receptor beta chains share one sample of origin, sequenced in a study of cytomegalovirus exposure and HLA in healthy donors. Use of 60 Vbeta and 13 Jbeta primers characterized the PCR. Produced via immunoSEQ multiplex PCR; TCRdb's table is partial and in-frame only. The sample carries about 200,000 clones, approximately 78% recorded once. Sequences were obtained from PBMCs. The receptor source for this set is a woman aged 45 to 65 in good health and CMV-seropositive.

The chain combines TRBV10-3 with TRBJ1-2; D gene unclear. The V and J ends lost 10 bases and 0 bases respectively, with 12 bases between them. The CDR3 consists of 13 residues. Germline assignment: CDR1 ENHRY and CDR2 SYGVKD. The CDR3 is CATGYGANYGYTF. The CDR3 DNA is TGTGCCACCGGATACGGAGCTAACTATGGCTACACCTTC.

The chain is built from TRBV6-1 and TRBJ2-3; D might be TRBD1 (5 bases). The germline CDR1 and CDR2 sequences are MNHNS and SASEGT. The ends were cut back, 7 bases at V and 4 bases at J, with 12 bases in the middle. The CDR3 length is 13 residues. CDR3 coding DNA: TGTGCCAGCACCGCAACAGGCGCAGATACGCAGTATTTT. Residues: CASTATGADTQYF.

Here the CDR3 DNA reads TGCAGTGCCCGCCTGGGCTATACGCAGTATTTT. It specifies CSARLGYTQYF. The chain employs TRBV20-1 and TRBJ2-3; D unclear. CDR1 and CDR2 from the germline V gene are DFQATT and SNEGSKA (reference sequence). With 6 bases removed from V and 7 bases from J, the gap between germline ends came to 11 bases. The CDR3 contains 11 residues.

This rearrangement joins TRBV25-1 to TRBJ2-2, with D unresolved. V dropped 0 bases and J dropped 3 bases, with 11 bases sitting between them. The CDR3 is 16 residues long. Germline V gene data show CDR1 as MGHDK and CDR2 as SYGVNS. CDR3 amino acids: CASSEYGAGDTGELFF. DNA of the CDR3: TGTGCCAGCAGTGAATATGGAGCCGGTGACACCGGGGAGCTGTTTTTT.

This clone was observed a few times. The chain is built from TRBV27 and TRBJ2-3, with 8 bases that match TRBD1. Trimming cost V 3 bases and J 2 bases; bases outside gene matches: 4. From germline, CDR1 is MNHEY and CDR2 SMNVEV (reference sequence). There are 15 residues in the CDR3. The CDR3 DNA reads as TGTGCCAGCAGTTTTCAGGACAGGGCCACAGATACGCAGTATTTT. Its protein is CASSFQDRATDTQYF.

The V gene is TRBV28, the J gene TRBJ1-3; 12 bases fit TRBD1. The J segment lost 5 bases and the V segment lost 5 bases, leaving 7 bases of the junction unmatched. CDR3 length: 16 residues. Germline CDR1 reads MDHEN; CDR2 reads SYDVKM. CDR3 DNA: TGTGCCAGCAGTCCCTCCGGGACAGGGGGCCGAAACACCATATATTTT. This translates into CASSPSGTGGRNTIYF.

The J gene is TRBJ1-5, the V gene TRBV18; TRBD1 matches at 9 bases. The CDR3 sequence is 14 residues long. Germline CDR1 and CDR2: KGHSH and LQKENI. Trimming removed 5 bases from V and 6 bases from J; junction bases left unmatched: 5. The CDR3 nucleotides read TGTGCCAGCTCATCGGACAGGGGAGGTCAGCCCCAGCATTTT. It encodes CASSSDRGGQPQHF.

The chain is built from TRBV5-4 and TRBJ2-3, with 9 bases lining up with TRBD1. V was clipped by 5 bases and J by 4 bases; unmatched bases: 8. CDR1 and CDR2 (germline): SGHNT, YYREEE (reference sequence). This CDR3 spans 15 amino acids. The CDR3 DNA sequence: TGTGCCAGCAGTATACCGGGACAGGGAGCAGATACGCAGTATTTT. It encodes CASSIPGQGADTQYF.

The chain combines TRBV6-6 with TRBJ2-4, with D possibly being TRBD2 (5 bases). V lost 5 bases to trimming and J lost 0 bases, with 14 bases between them. CDR3 size: 16 residues. Germline values: CDR1 MNHNY, CDR2 SVGAGI (reference sequence). The CDR3 reads CASSPGGGLAKNIQYF. The CDR3 nucleotides read TGTGCCAGCAGTCCCGGAGGTGGCCTAGCCAAAAACATTCAGTACTTC.

V gene TRBV27 combines with J gene TRBJ2-3; D remains ambiguous. The CDR3 runs to 13 residues. Trimming cost V 3 bases and J 7 bases, with 11 bases left between them. Per the germline V gene, CDR1 is MNHEY and CDR2 is SMNVEV (reference sequence). CDR3 loop: CASSFLRSHTQYF. DNA for the CDR3: TGTGCCAGCAGTTTCCTAAGGAGTCATACGCAGTATTTT.

The sample holds a few counts of this clone. The chain carries TRBV28 and TRBJ1-5; a possible D gene is TRBD1 (5 bases). CDR1 and CDR2 from the germline V gene are MDHEN and SYDVKM. This CDR3 has 15 residues. Trimming took 6 bases from V and 2 from J, leaving 14 bases between them. CDR3 sequence reads: CASRAGGVGNQPQHF. The CDR3 nucleotides are TGTGCCAGCAGGGCGGGGGGAGTCGGCAATCAGCCCCAGCATTTT.

The chain has TRBV10-3 and TRBJ2-7, with TRBD1 matching 9 bases. This CDR3 is built from 15 residues. V shed 3 bases and J 5 bases; nucleotides not matched to a gene: 8. CDR1 and CDR2 from the germline V gene are ENHRY and SYGVKD. The CDR3 DNA reads TGTGCCATCAGTGACCCCCGGACAGGGGTCCACGAGCAGTACTTC. Protein product: CAISDPRTGVHEQYF.

The rearrangement joins TRBV19 to TRBJ2-1, with TRBD2 as a possible D gene (5 bases). V dropped 5 bases and J dropped 0 bases, with 8 bases sitting between them. The CDR3 runs 14 residues. Looked up from germline, CDR1 is LNHDA and CDR2 is SQIVND (reference sequence). The CDR3 DNA sequence: TGTGCCAGTAGTCTTGGGAGCTCCTACAATGAGCAGTTCTTC. Translated, it gives CASSLGSSYNEQFF.

The genes are TRBV27 and TRBJ1-5, with 8 bases identical to TRBD1. Per germline, CDR1 MNHEY and CDR2 SMNVEV (reference sequence). The ends lost 4 bases at V and 5 bases at J; junction bases unmatched: 4. The CDR3 totals 14 residues. This chain's CDR3 is CASSSQDRDQPQHF. CDR3 coding DNA: TGTGCCAGCAGTTCCCAGGACAGGGATCAGCCCCAGCATTTT.

This rearrangement joins TRBV6-4 to TRBJ1-5; 9 bases map to TRBD1. CDR3 size: 16 residues. V was pared by 2 bases and J by 3 bases, with 5 bases of the junction left unmatched. Germline V lookup: CDR1 MRHNA, CDR2 SNTAGT. CDR3 bases: TGTGCCAGCAGTGACCGCCGGGACAGGGACAATCAGCCCCAGCATTTT. As protein: CASSDRRDRDNQPQHF.

The J gene is TRBJ1-3, the V gene TRBV9; D gene unclear. V was clipped by 0 bases and J by 1 base, with 11 bases between them. The CDR3 is made up of 16 amino acids. Per germline, CDR1 SGDLS and CDR2 YYNGEE. CDR3 sequence reads: CASSVGEGTSGNTIYF. The CDR3 nucleotides are TGTGCCAGCAGCGTAGGGGAGGGTACGTCTGGAAACACCATATATTTT.

This clone was seen a handful of times. The chain employs TRBV18 and TRBJ2-3; 12 bases fit TRBD2. The germline V gene has CDR1 KGHSH and CDR2 LQKENI. The CDR3 has 16 amino acids. V lost 3 bases, J lost 6 bases, and 7 bases stayed unmatched. The CDR3 region is CASSPLSSGGADTQYF. CDR3 sequence (DNA): TGTGCCAGCTCACCGTTATCTAGCGGGGGGGCTGATACGCAGTATTTT.

This clone came up a few times. The chain uses TRBV30 and TRBJ2-5, with D possibly TRBD2 on 6 matching bases. Germline CDR1 is GTSNPN and CDR2 is SVGIG (reference sequence). Between the trimmed V and J ends, which lost 2 bases and 0 bases, there was a span of 19 bases. This CDR3 comprises 17 residues. CDR3 coding DNA: TGTGCCTGGAGTCCTCAGGACCGGGACTTATACCAAGAGACCCAGTACTTC. Its protein is CAWSPQDRDLYQETQYF. The full variable domain, completed using reference TRBV30 and TRBJ2-5, is SQTIHQWPATLVQPVGSPLSLECTVEGTSNPNLYWYRQAAGRGLQLLFYSVGIGQISSEVPQNLSASRPQDRQFILSSKKLLLSDSGFYLCAWSPQDRDLYQETQYFGPGTRLLVL.

The chain recombines TRBV7-2 with TRBJ2-2, with 11 nucleotides matching TRBD2. V trimming: 5 bases; J trimming: 0 bases; junction bases outside the gene matches: 8. The CDR3 sequence is 18 residues long. CDR1 is SGHTA, CDR2 FQGNSA, per germline. CDR3 sequence (DNA): TGTGCCAGCAGCCCAGGGGCGACTAGCGGGACGAACACCGGGGAGCTGTTTTTT. Residues: CASSPGATSGTNTGELFF.

The rearrangement links TRBV9 to TRBJ2-4, with 9 bases identical to TRBD2. With V trimmed by 4 bases and J by 2 bases, 10 bases remained unmatched. Germline V CDR1 and CDR2: SGDLS, YYNGEE. This CDR3 region has 17 residues. Written as DNA, the CDR3 is TGTGCCAGCAGCCCGCGGGGGGGTAGCGGGCCCAAAAACATTCAGTACTTC. As protein: CASSPRGGSGPKNIQYF. Complete variable domain (other parts from reference TRBV9 and TRBJ2-4): DSGVTQTPKHLITATGQRVTLRCSPRSGDLSVYWYQQSLDQGLQFLIQYYNGEERAKGNILERFSAQQFPDLHSELNLSSLELGDSALYFCASSPRGGSGPKNIQYFGAGTRLSVL.

This clone was found a few times. The genes are TRBV5-8 and TRBJ2-5; a possible D gene is TRBD2 (5 bases). Germline-derived CDR1 and CDR2 are SGHTS and YDEGEE. V was trimmed by 7 bases and J by 3 bases, leaving 13 bases between them. The CDR3 sequence is 13 residues long. CDR3 DNA sequence: TGTGCCAGCCTCCGGGGTTCAGAAGAGACCCAGTACTTC. Residues: CASLRGSEETQYF.

V usage is TRBV11-2 and J usage is TRBJ1-2; D unresolved. The germline V gene encodes CDR1 SGHAT and CDR2 FQNNGV. V was trimmed by 5 bases and J by 6 bases, leaving 13 bases between them. The CDR3 runs to 13 residues. CDR3 residues: CASSPGATHGYTF. CDR3 coding DNA: TGTGCCAGCAGCCCGGGAGCGACCCATGGCTACACCTTC. The whole variable domain, filled in from reference TRBV11-2 and TRBJ1-2, reads EAGVAQSPRYKIIEKRQSVAFWCNPISGHATLYWYQQILGQGPKLLIQFQNNGVVDDSQLPKDRFSAERLKGVDSTLKIQPAKLEDSAVYLCASSPGATHGYTFGSGTRLTVV.

This chain links TRBV5-4 with TRBJ2-7, with 7 bases fitting TRBD1. Per germline, CDR1 SGHNT and CDR2 YYREEE (reference sequence). The V gene end was trimmed by 2 bases and the J gene end by 2 bases; junction bases not matched to a gene: 1. The CDR3 loop spans 13 amino acids. The CDR3: CASSFQGAYEQYF. In DNA, the CDR3 is TGTGCCAGCAGCTTCCAGGGGGCCTACGAGCAGTACTTC.

This chain connects TRBV18 to TRBJ2-7; D is unclear. This CDR3 is 16 amino acids long. The germline CDR1 and CDR2 sequences are KGHSH and LQKENI. With 0 bases removed from V and 3 bases from J, the gap between germline ends came to 15 bases. For the CDR3, the DNA is TGTGCCAGCTCACCACCCTTGCCCTGGCGGAGCTACGAGCAGTACTTC. This sequence encodes CASSPPLPWRSYEQYF.

The rearrangement uses TRBV7-2 and TRBJ2-7, with 10 bases aligning to TRBD2. V lost 5 bases to trimming and J lost 0 bases; unmatched junction nucleotides: 7. The CDR3 spans 16 residues. Germline-derived CDR1 and CDR2 are SGHTA and FQGNSA. The CDR3 nucleotides are TGTGCCAGCAGCCGAAGAGCTAGCGGGAGCTCCTACGAGCAGTACTTC. Its translation is CASSRRASGSSYEQYF.

This clone was recorded once. The chain carries TRBV5-1 and TRBJ2-1; 12 bases map to TRBD2. CDR3 size: 16 residues. J lost 8 bases, V lost 4 bases, and 10 bases had no gene match. Germline CDR1 is SGHRS and CDR2 is YFSETQ. The CDR3 loop reads CASSPDGLAGMDEQFF. In nucleotides, the CDR3 is TGCGCCAGCAGCCCCGACGGACTAGCGGGAATGGATGAGCAGTTCTTC.

A note on this clone: One junction end does not reproduce the germline sequence, and a read error may be involved. The gene calls are TRBV7-9 and TRBJ2-1; possibly TRBD2 for D (6 bases). Germline loops: CDR1 SEHNR, CDR2 FQNEAQ (reference sequence). CDR3 length: 14 residues. CDR3 DNA: TGTTCCAGCAGCTTTGGGGGGATCGGAAATGAGCAGTTCTTC. This translates into CSSSFGGIGNEQFF.

This clone appeared a single time. This sequence joins TRBV2 and TRBJ2-7; the D is unclear. Looked up from germline, CDR1 is SNHLY and CDR2 is FYNNEI. V lost 5 bases and J lost 7, with 18 bases in between. This CDR3 has 14 amino acids. In DNA, the CDR3 is TGTGCCAGCAGTCCTCGGAAGGCGGTTAGGGAGCAGTACTTC. This translates into CASSPRKAVREQYF. Full variable domain (outside the CDR3, taken from reference TRBV2 and TRBJ2-7): EPEVTQTPSHQVTQMGQEVILRCVPISNHLYFYWYRQILGQKVEFLVSFYNNEISEKSEIFDDQFSVERPDGSNFTLKIRSTKLEDSAMYFCASSPRKAVREQYFGPGTRLTVT.

This clone was counted a single time. The V call is TRBV7-2, the J call TRBJ1-4; the match to TRBD1 covers 11 bases. From germline, CDR1 is SGHTA and CDR2 FQGNSA. This CDR3 spans 14 amino acids. J lost 6 bases, V lost 7 bases, and 4 bases had no gene match. CDR3 DNA: TGTGCCAGCACCAAGGACAGGGGGCATGAAAAACTGTTTTTT. It is translated as CASTKDRGHEKLFF.

V gene TRBV10-3 combines with J gene TRBJ2-1, with 11 nucleotides matching TRBD1. The ends lost 4 bases at V and 2 bases at J; junction bases unmatched: 4. The CDR3 totals 16 residues. Germline V gene data show CDR1 as ENHRY and CDR2 as SYGVKD. The chain's CDR3 is CAISGGTGGAYNEQFF. DNA of the CDR3: TGTGCCATCAGTGGGGGGACAGGGGGTGCCTACAATGAGCAGTTCTTC.

V usage is TRBV6-5 and J usage is TRBJ1-1; 8 nucleotides align to TRBD1. Unmatched junction bases numbered 8, after V lost 4 bases and J lost 4 bases. Germline-derived CDR1 and CDR2 are MNHEY and SVGAGI. This CDR3 is built from 15 residues. This CDR3 is CASSSLTGAITEAFF. The CDR3 DNA sequence: TGTGCCAGCAGTTCCCTGACAGGGGCAATCACTGAAGCTTTCTTT.

The V gene is TRBV15, the J gene TRBJ1-4; 9 bases agree with TRBD1. V was clipped by 3 bases and J by 8 bases; unmatched bases: 10. The CDR3 is 16 residues long. Looked up from germline, CDR1 is LNHNV and CDR2 is YYDKDF (reference sequence). CDR3 DNA: TGTGCCACCAGCAGGGGACAGGGTTGGTCGGGGGAAAAACTGTTTTTT. Residues: CATSRGQGWSGEKLFF.